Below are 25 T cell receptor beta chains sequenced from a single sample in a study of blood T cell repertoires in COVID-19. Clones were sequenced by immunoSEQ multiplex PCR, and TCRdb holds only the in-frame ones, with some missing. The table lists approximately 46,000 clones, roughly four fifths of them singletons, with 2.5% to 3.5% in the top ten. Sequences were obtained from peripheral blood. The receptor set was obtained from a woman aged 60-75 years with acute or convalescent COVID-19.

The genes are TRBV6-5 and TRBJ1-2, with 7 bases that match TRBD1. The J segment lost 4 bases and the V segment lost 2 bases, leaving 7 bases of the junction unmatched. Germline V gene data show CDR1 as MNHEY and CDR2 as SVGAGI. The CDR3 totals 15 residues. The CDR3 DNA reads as TGTGCCAGCAGTTACCGGGGTAACAGGGGCTATGGCTACACCTTC. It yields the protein CASSYRGNRGYGYTF.

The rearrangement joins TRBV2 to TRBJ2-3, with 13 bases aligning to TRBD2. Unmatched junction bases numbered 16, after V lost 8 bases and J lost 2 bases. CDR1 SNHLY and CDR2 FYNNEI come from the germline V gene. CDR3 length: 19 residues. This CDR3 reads CASHKGGPTSGRPTDTQYF. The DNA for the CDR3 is TGTGCCAGCCATAAAGGGGGCCCGACTAGCGGGAGGCCCACAGATACGCAGTATTTT.

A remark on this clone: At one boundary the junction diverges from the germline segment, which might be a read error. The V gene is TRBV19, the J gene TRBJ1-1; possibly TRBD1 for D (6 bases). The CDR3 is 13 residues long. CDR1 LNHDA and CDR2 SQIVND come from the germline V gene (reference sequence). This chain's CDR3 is CVSSISGVTEAFF. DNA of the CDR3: TGTGTCAGTAGTATCTCAGGGGTAACTGAAGCTTTCTTT.

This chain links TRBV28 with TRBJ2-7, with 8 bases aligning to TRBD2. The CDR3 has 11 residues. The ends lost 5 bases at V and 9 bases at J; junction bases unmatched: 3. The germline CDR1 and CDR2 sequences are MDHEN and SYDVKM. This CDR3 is CASSPGLAQYF. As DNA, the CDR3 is TGTGCCAGCAGTCCCGGACTAGCGCAGTACTTC.

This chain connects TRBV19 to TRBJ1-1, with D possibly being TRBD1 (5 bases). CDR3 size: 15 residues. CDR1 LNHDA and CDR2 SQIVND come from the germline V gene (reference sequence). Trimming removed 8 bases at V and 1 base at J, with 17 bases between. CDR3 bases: TGTGCCAGTCGACCCTGGGGCGGGGGGAACACTGAAGCTTTCTTT. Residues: CASRPWGGGNTEAFF.

The CDR3 nucleotides are TGTGCCAGCAGCTTGGGCCCCCTGGGACTAGCGGGGGGTAAATCTCGGGAGACCCAGTACTTC. It yields the protein CASSLGPLGLAGGKSRETQYF. This chain uses TRBV28 with TRBJ2-5, with 15 bases lining up with TRBD2. The CDR3 has 21 amino acids. The V gene end was trimmed by 6 bases and the J gene end by 5 bases; junction bases not matched to a gene: 22. From germline, CDR1 is MDHEN and CDR2 SYDVKM.

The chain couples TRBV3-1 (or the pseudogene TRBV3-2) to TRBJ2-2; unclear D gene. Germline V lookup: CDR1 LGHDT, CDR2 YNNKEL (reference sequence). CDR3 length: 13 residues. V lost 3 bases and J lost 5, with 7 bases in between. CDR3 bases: TGTGCCAGCAGCCAGGTGCGGACCGGGGAGCTGTTTTTT. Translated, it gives CASSQVRTGELFF.

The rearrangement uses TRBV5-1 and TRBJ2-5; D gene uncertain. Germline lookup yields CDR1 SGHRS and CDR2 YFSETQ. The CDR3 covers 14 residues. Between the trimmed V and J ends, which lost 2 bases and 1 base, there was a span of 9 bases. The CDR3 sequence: CASSFMSSQETQYF. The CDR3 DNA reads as TGCGCCAGCAGCTTTATGAGTTCCCAAGAGACCCAGTACTTC.

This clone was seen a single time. This chain's CDR3 is CASSQGDRRIPSSGANVLTF. CDR3 in DNA: TGTGCCAGCAGCCAAGGGGACAGGCGAATTCCCTCCTCTGGGGCCAACGTCCTGACTTTC. The rearrangement links TRBV3-1 (or the pseudogene TRBV3-2) to TRBJ2-6; 8 bases agree with TRBD1. Germline CDR1 LGHDT, CDR2 YNNKEL (reference sequence). The CDR3 consists of 20 residues. With 1 base clipped from V and 0 bases from J, the junction kept 11 bases outside the gene matches.

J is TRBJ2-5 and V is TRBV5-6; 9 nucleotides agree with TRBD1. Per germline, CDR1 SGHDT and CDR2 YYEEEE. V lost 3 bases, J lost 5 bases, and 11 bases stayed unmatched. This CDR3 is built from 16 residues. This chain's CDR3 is CASSSPGQGLIETQYF. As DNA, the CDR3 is TGTGCCAGCAGCTCACCGGGACAGGGTTTGATTGAGACCCAGTACTTC.

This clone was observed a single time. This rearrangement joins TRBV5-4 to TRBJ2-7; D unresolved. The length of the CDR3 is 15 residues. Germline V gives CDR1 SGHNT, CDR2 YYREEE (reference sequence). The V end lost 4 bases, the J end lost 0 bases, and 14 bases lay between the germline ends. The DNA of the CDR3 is TGTGCCAGCAGCCTCGACACACTGCCCTCCTACGAGCAGTACTTC. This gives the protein CASSLDTLPSYEQYF.

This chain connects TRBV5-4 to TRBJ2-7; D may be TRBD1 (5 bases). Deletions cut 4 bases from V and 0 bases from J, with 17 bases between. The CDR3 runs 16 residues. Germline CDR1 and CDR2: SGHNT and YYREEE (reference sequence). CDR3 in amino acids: CASSDEGDSTSYEQYF. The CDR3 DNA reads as TGTGCCAGCAGCGACGAAGGAGACAGCACCTCCTACGAGCAGTACTTC.

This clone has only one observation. The CDR3 bases are TGTGCCAGCAGTTTAGTTAGGGGGATCACCGGGGAGCTGTTTTTT. Residues: CASSLVRGITGELFF. The chain recombines TRBV27 with TRBJ2-2; D possibly corresponds to TRBD1 (6 bases). V was clipped by 2 bases and J by 4 bases, with 11 bases between them. Germline CDR1 MNHEY, CDR2 SMNVEV (reference sequence). The CDR3 is 15 amino acids.

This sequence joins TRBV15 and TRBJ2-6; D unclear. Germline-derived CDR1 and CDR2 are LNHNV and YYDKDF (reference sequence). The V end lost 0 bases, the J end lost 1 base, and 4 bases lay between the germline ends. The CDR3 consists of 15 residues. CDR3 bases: TGTGCCACCAGCAGAGATCGGTCTGGGGCCAACGTCCTGACTTTC. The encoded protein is CATSRDRSGANVLTF.

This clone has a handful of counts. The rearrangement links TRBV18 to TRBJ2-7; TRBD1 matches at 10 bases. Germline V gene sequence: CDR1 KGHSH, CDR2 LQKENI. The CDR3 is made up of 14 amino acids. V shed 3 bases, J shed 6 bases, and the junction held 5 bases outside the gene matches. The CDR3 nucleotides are TGTGCCAGCTCACCGGACAGGGGGGCCGGCGAGCAGTACTTC. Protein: CASSPDRGAGEQYF.

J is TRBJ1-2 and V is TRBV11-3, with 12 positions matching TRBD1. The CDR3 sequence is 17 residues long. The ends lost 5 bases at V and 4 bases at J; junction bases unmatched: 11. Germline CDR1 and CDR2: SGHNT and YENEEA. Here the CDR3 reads CASSPPPGQGAGYGYTF. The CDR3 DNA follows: TGTGCCAGCAGCCCACCGCCGGGACAGGGGGCAGGCTATGGCTACACCTTC.

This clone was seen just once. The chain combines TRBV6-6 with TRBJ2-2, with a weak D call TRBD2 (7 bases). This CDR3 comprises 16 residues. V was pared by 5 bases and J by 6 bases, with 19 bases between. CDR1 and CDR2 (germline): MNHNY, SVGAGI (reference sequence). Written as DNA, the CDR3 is TGTGCCAGCAGTCTACGGGGGCGCGGGGGCCCCGGGGAGCTGTTTTTT. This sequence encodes CASSLRGRGGPGELFF.

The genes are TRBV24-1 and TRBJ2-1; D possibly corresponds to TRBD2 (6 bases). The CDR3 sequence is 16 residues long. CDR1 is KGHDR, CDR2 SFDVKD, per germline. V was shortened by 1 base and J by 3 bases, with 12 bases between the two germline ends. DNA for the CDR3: TGTGCCACCAGTGATTTACGCGGGGACGGCTACAATGAGCAGTTCTTC. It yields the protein CATSDLRGDGYNEQFF.

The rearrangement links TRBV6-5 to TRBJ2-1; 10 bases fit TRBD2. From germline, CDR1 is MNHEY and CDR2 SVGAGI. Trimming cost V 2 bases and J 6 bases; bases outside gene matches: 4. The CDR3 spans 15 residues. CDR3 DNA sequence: TGTGCCAGCAGTTACGGAAGGACTAGCGGCAATGAGCAGTTCTTC. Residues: CASSYGRTSGNEQFF.

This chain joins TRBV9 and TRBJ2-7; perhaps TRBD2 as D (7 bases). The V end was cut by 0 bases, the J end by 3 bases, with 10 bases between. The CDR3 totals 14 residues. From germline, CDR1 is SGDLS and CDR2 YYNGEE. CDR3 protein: CASSVEGGSYEQYF. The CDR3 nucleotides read TGTGCCAGCAGCGTAGAGGGGGGGAGCTACGAGCAGTACTTC.

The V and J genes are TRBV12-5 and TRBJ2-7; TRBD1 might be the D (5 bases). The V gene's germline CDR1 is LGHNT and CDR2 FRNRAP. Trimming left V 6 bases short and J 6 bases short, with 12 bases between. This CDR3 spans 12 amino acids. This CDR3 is CASGLSGREQYF. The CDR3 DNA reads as TGTGCTAGTGGCTTATCAGGGCGCGAGCAGTACTTC.

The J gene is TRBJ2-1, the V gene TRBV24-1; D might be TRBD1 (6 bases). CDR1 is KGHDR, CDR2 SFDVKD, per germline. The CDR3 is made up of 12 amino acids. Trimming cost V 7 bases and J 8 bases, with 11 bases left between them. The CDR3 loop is CATRGQLDEQFF. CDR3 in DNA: TGTGCCACCAGAGGACAGCTGGATGAGCAGTTCTTC.

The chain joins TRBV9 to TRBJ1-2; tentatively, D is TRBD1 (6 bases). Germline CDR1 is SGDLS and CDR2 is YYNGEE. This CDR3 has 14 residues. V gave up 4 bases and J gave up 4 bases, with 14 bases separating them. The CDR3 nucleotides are TGTGCCAGCAGCCCGGCGACAGGACCCTATGGCTACACCTTC. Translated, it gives CASSPATGPYGYTF.

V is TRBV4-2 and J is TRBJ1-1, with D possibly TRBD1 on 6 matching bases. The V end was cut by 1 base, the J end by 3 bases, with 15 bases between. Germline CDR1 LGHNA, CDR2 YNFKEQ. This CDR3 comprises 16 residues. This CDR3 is CASSQGGGSGDTEAFF. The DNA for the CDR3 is TGTGCCAGCAGCCAAGGAGGGGGTTCCGGGGACACTGAAGCTTTCTTT.

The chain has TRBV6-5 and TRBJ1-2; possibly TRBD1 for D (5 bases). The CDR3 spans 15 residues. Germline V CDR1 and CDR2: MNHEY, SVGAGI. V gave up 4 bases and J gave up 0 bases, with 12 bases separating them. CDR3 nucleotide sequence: TGTGCCAGCAGTTTCCTTGACAGCTCTAACTATGGCTACACCTTC. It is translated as CASSFLDSSNYGYTF.